The 4 T cell receptor beta chains below come from one sample, sequenced in a study of T cells in Graves' hyperthyroidism and ophthalmopathy (dated by TCRdb to the late 2010s). Library preparation was by multiplex PCR. These reads were obtained on an Illumina HiSeq 2000. TCR beta CDR3 regions were amplified from RNA transcripts. The TCR CDR3 was subjected to a first round of RT-PCR using the HTBI primer set and the Qiagen OneStep RT-PCR kit. TCRdb itself trimmed the public reads at Q25 with fastp, ran MiXCR and retained productive beta chains. Entries are consolidated by CDR3 protein sequence, retaining the most common genes and DNA. The sample yields under 600,000 distinct CDR3 sequences; around 16% were counted once. Approximately 3.5% of the sample belongs to the ten largest clones. Sequencing was done on a sample of blood. The receptors come from a woman aged 40-49 years with Graves' ophthalmopathy.

The CDR3 reads CASSLAVETQYF. The CDR3 DNA reads TGCGCCAGCAGCTTGGCCGTAGAGACCCAGTACTTC. The chain combines TRBV5-1 with TRBJ2-5; D is undetermined. Trimming removed 0 bases from V and 4 bases from J, with 4 bases in between. The CDR3 is 12 residues long. Germline CDR1 SGHRS, CDR2 YFSETQ.

This clonotype was detected a few times. The chain carries TRBV5-1 and TRBJ2-5; D call uncertain. CDR1 and CDR2 (germline): SGHRS, YFSETQ. V dropped 4 bases and J dropped 5 bases, with 15 bases sitting between them. The CDR3 loop spans 14 amino acids. The CDR3 here is CASSLFPAGETQYF. The CDR3 region has the DNA TGCGCCAGCAGCCTCTTCCCGGCCGGTGAGACCCAGTACTTC.

V usage is TRBV6-1 and J usage is TRBJ2-5; 8 bases fit TRBD2. With 7 bases clipped from V and 5 bases from J, the junction kept 12 bases outside the gene matches. The CDR3 is 15 amino acids. Germline values: CDR1 MNHNS, CDR2 SASEGT. CDR3 amino acids: CASNPGRERHETQYF. CDR3 DNA sequence: TGTGCCAGCAACCCCGGGAGGGAGCGGCATGAGACCCAGTACTTC.

This clonotype was seen repeatedly, ten times or more. The genes are TRBV12-3 or TRBV12-4 and TRBJ2-5; 11 nucleotides match TRBD2. The CDR3 runs 15 residues. The trim removed 4 bases at V and 4 bases at J, leaving 5 bases unmatched. The CDR3 protein is CASSSNSGRVETQYF. As DNA, the CDR3 is TGTGCCAGCAGTTCCAATAGCGGGAGGGTAGAGACCCAGTACTTC.